Reported below is one T cell receptor (beta chain). Its target is unknown. This sample was taken from a study of T cells in Graves' hyperthyroidism and ophthalmopathy. Whole-study findings and limits: Ophthalmopathy could be told apart from stable hyperthyroidism with a 13 V-J model. Blood also carried most thyroid clonotypes expanded above 0.001.

RNA transcripts yielded amplified TCR beta CDR3 regions. Using the HTBI primer set, a first-round RT-PCR was run on the TCR CDR3. TCRdb recomputed calls from the multiplex PCR reads with MiXCR, one row per CDR3 protein. The sample includes about 250,000 distinct CDR3 sequences, approximately 25% of them seen just once. V gave up 6 bases and J gave up 3 bases, with 18 bases separating them. Germline assignment: CDR1 MNHEY and CDR2 SVGEGT. This CDR3 spans 15 amino acids. Diagnoses rested on clinical symptoms, serum thyroxine and TRAb, thyroid ultrasound and orbital computed tomography. The source is a woman aged 40 to 50 with Graves' ophthalmopathy. The rearrangement links TRBV6-2 or TRBV6-3 to TRBJ2-7, with D possibly being TRBD1 (5 bases). The specimen sequenced was blood. CDR3 sequence: CASRPTDTIFYEQYF. In DNA, the CDR3 is TGTGCCAGCAGGCCGACAGATACAATCTTCTACGAGCAGTACTTC.